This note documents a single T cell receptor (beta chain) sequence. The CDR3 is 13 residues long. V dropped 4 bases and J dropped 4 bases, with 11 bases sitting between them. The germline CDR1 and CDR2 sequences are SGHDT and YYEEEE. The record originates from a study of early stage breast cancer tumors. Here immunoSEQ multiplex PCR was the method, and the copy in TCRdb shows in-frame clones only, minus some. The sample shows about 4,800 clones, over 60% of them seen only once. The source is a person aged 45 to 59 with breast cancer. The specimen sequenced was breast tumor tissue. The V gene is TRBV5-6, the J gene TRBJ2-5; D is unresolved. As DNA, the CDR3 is TGTGCCAGCAGCATAGATAGAGGAGAGACCCAGTACTTC. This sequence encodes CASSIDRGETQYF.